This TCR beta chain came from a study of regulatory T cells in long-lasting Graves disease. Time point denoted: newly diagnosed GD, antithyroid drugs for less than 3 months. The authors made the TCR library using RNA they extracted from PBMCs. According to the study, TCR beta libraries were built with iRepertoire HTBI primers and CDR3-region Arm-PCR. TCRdb passed the multiplex PCR reads through MiXCR, listing each CDR3 protein once. The sample lists 530,000 or so distinct CDR3 sequences, approximately 16% occurring once. Comment on this clonotype: Antigen unknown.

This CDR3 has 15 residues. The germline CDR1 and CDR2 sequences are MNHEY and SMNVEV (reference sequence). Trimming took 0 bases from V and 0 from J, leaving 8 bases between them. Regarding the study as a whole: The study found TRBV28, TRBJ1-2 and TRBJ2-5 favored in persistent disease.

Another study also made use of these data, one on T cells in Graves' hyperthyroidism and ophthalmopathy. That work contributes: Exclusion criteria comprised uncontrolled infection, other autoimmune disease, pregnancy or lactation. The HTBI set primed first-round TCR CDR3 RT-PCR.

The source material was peripheral blood mononuclear cells (PBMCs), sampled at new diagnosis, from a patient treated with antithyroid drugs. This chain links TRBV27 with TRBJ2-5; D may be TRBD1 (6 bases). This TCR was sampled from a young man with Graves disease. The CDR3 region has the DNA TGTGCCAGCAGTTTATCGGACAGTAACCAAGAGACCCAGTACTTC. Its protein product is CASSLSDSNQETQYF.